These 5 T cell receptor beta chains came from one sample sequenced in a study of T-cell memory formation after mild COVID-19. TCRdb reanalysed the 5' RACE reads using MiXCR and keeps one entry per CDR3 protein. Altogether tens of thousands of distinct CDR3 sequences are present, 10% to 15% being singletons, with the ten largest covering around a quarter. The specimen sequenced was PBMCs or a T cell subset sorted from them (not recorded which). The source of these receptors is an adult woman who had mild COVID-19 (a few samples of this study predate the infection). Cell type and time point are not known.

This clonotype was seen a few times. The V and J genes are TRBV29-1 and TRBJ2-7; 8 positions match TRBD1. Trimming cost V 2 bases and J 3 bases; bases outside gene matches: 6. The CDR3 runs 14 residues. Looked up from germline, CDR1 is SQVTM and CDR2 is ANQGSEA. The CDR3 loop reads CSVESPGGSYEQYF. CDR3 DNA sequence: TGCAGCGTTGAATCGCCAGGGGGCAGCTACGAGCAGTACTTC.

The chain couples TRBV7-9 to TRBJ2-2, with D unresolved. From germline, CDR1 is SEHNR and CDR2 FQNEAQ (reference sequence). Trimming stripped 1 base from V and 3 bases from J, with 3 bases between. The CDR3 runs 13 residues. The CDR3 protein is CASSLEDTGELFF. The CDR3 DNA is TGTGCCAGCAGCTTAGAGGACACCGGGGAGCTGTTTTTT.

In its sample, this clonotype was seen many times. The rearrangement uses TRBV7-3 and TRBJ2-3, with D hard to call. CDR3 length: 16 amino acids. V was cut by 1 base and J by 0 bases, with 11 bases left in between. Germline V gene sequence: CDR1 SGHTA, CDR2 FQGTGA. CDR3 bases: TGTGCCAGCAGCTTAATGAGTTACTCTAGCACAGATACGCAGTATTTT. It is translated as CASSLMSYSSTDTQYF.

This clonotype turned up a few times. The V call is TRBV7-8, the J call TRBJ2-3; D gene uncertain. Germline loops: CDR1 SGHVS, CDR2 FQNEAQ. The germline V and J ends were trimmed by 8 bases and 3 bases, with 21 bases remaining between them. The CDR3 runs 16 residues. The CDR3 is CASPPDGLLRTDTQYF. The CDR3 DNA is TGTGCCAGCCCTCCCGATGGTCTGTTGAGAACAGATACGCAGTATTTT.

The genes are TRBV20-1 and TRBJ2-7, with no clear D. The length of the CDR3 is 14 residues. Looked up from germline, CDR1 is DFQATT and CDR2 is SNEGSKA (reference sequence). V shed 3 bases and J shed 0 bases, with 12 bases lying between them. The CDR3 protein is CSARMIASSYEQYF. CDR3 bases: TGCAGTGCTAGGATGATAGCCTCCTCCTACGAGCAGTACTTC.